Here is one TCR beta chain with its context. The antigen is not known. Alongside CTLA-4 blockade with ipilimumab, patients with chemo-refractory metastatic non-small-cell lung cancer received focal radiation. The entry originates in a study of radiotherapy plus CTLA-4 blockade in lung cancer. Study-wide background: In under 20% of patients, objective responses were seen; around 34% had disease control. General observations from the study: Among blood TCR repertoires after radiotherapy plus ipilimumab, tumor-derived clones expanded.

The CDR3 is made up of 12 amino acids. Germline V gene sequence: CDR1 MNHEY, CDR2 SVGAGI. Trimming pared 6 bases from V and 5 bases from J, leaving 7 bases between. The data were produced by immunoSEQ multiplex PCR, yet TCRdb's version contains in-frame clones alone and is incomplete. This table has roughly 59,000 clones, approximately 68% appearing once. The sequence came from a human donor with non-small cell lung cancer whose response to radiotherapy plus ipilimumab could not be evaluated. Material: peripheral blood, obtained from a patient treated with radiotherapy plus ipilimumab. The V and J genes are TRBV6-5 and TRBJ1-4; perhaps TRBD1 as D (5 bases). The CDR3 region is CASRRGNEKLFF. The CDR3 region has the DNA TGTGCCAGCAGGCGGGGGAATGAAAAACTGTTTTTT.